These T cell receptor beta chains were read from a single sample in a study of PD-L1 blockade in urothelial cancer. The protocol was immunoSEQ multiplex PCR, while the TCRdb copy is restricted to in-frame clones and leaves out a portion. Of about 33,000 clones in the sample, around 82% are singletons; the top ten hold approximately 15%. The input for sequencing was PBMCs, taken around atezolizumab (anti-PD-L1) treatment. The receptors derive from a man between 60 and 75 years old with urothelial cancer. CDR3s include the opening cysteine and the closing phenylalanine or tryptophan. D genes are given only for firm matches.

TGTGCCAGCAGCGGTCGGGGACAGGGGTGGGTTGACTACGAGCAGTACTTC CASSGRGQGWVDYEQYF TRBD1 TRBJ2-7 TRBV11-2
TGTGCCAGCAGCTCGAGGGTGGGACACCCCTACGAGCAGTACTTC CASSSRVGHPYEQYF NA TRBJ2-7 TRBV7-9
TGTGCCTGGTCGGGGACTGGAACTGAAGCTTTCTTT CAWSGTGTEAFF NA TRBJ1-1 TRBV30
TGTGCCAGCAGTGGTAGACAGGGGGCCTACGAGCAGTACTTC CASSGRQGAYEQYF TRBD1 TRBJ2-7 TRBV2
TGTGCCAGCAGTTACTCGGAGAGCTCTGGAAACACCATATATTTT CASSYSESSGNTIYF NA TRBJ1-3 TRBV6-6
TGCAGCGTTGAGCAAGGGGGCACTGGGGCCAACGTCCTGACTTTC CSVEQGGTGANVLTF TRBD1 TRBJ2-6 TRBV29-1